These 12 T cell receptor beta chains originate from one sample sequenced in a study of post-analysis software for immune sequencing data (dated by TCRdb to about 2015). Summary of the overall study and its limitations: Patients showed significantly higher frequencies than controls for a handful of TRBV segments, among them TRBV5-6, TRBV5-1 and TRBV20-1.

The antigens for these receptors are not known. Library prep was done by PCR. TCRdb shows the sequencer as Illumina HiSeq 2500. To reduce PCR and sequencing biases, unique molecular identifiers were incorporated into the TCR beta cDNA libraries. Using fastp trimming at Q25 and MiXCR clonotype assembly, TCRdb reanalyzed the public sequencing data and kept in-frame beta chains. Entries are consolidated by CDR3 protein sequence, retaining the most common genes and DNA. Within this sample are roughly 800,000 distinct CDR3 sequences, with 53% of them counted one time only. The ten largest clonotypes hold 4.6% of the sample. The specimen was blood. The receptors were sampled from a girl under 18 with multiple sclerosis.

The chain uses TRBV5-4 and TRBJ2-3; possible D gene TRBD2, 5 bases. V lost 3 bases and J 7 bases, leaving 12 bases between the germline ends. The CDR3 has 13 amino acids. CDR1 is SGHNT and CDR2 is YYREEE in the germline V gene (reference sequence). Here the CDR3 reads CASSSTSLYTQYF. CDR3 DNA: TGTGCCAGCAGCTCAACTAGTCTGTATACGCAGTATTTT.

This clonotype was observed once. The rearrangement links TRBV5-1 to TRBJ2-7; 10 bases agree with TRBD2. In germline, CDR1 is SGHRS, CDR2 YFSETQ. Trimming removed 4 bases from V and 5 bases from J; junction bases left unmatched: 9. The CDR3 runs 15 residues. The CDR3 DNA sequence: TGCGCCAGCAGCCCCCGCCTAGCGGGAGACCACGAGCAGTACTTC. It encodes CASSPRLAGDHEQYF.

The CDR3 nucleotides read TGCGCCAGCAGCCAAGCCCAGGGGACTAGCGGGGGGATTGGGACAGATACGCAGTATTTT. It encodes CASSQAQGTSGGIGTDTQYF. The chain uses TRBV4-1 and TRBJ2-3; 15 positions agree with TRBD2. The germline CDR1 and CDR2 sequences are MGHRA and YSYEKL. This CDR3 spans 20 amino acids. Trimming cost V 1 base and J 3 bases; bases outside gene matches: 11.

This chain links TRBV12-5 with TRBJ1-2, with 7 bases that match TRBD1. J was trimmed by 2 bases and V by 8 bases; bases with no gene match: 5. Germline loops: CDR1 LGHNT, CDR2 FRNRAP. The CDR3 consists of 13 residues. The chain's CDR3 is CASRDSLNYGYTF. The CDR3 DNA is TGTGCTAGTCGGGACAGCCTAAACTATGGCTACACCTTC.

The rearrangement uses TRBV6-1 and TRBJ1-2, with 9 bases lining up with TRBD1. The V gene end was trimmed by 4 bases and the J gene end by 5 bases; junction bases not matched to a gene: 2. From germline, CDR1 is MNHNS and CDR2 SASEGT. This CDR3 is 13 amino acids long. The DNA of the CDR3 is TGTGCCAGCAGTGGGACAGGGGAATATGGCTACACCTTC. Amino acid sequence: CASSGTGEYGYTF.

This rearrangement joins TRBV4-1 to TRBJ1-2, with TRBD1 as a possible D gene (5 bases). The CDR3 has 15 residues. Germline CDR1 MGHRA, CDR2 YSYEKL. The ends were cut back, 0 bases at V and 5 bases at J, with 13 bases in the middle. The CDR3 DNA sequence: TGCGCCAGCAGCCAAGATCAGGGCAGGGTGTATGGCTACACCTTC. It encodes CASSQDQGRVYGYTF.

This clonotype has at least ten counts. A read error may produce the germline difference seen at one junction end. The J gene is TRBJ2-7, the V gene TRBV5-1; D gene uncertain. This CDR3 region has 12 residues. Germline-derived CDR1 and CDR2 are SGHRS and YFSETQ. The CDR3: CASSLETYEQYF. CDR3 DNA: TGTGCCAGCAGCTTAGAGACCTACGAGCAGTACTTC. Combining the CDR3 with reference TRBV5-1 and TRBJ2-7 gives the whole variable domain KAGVTQTPRYLIKTRGQQVTLSCSPISGHRSVSWYQQTPGQGLQFLFEYFSETQRNKGNFPGRFSGRQFSNSRSEMNVSTLELGDSALYLCASSLETYEQYFGPGTRLTVT.

CDR3 region: CASSLPPGQGHLSPLHF. The DNA of the CDR3 is TGTGCCAGCAGCCTCCCCCCGGGACAGGGCCACCTATCACCCCTCCACTTT. The chain carries TRBV27 and TRBJ1-6; TRBD1 matches at 9 bases. CDR1 MNHEY and CDR2 SMNVEV come from the germline V gene (reference sequence). This CDR3 is 17 amino acids long. Losses at the gene ends were 6 bases for V and 10 bases for J; bases not matched to a gene: 16.

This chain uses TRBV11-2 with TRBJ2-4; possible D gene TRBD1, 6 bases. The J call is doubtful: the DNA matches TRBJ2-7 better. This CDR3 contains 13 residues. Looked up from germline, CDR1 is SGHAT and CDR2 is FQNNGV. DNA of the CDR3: TGTGCCAGCAGCTTAACGGACAGTCACGAGCAGTACTTC. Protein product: CASSLTDSHEQYF.

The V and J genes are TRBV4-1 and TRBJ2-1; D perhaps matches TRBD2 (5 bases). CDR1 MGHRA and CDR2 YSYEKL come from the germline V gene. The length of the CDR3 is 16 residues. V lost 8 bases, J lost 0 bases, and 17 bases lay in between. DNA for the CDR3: TGCGCCAGCTCTGAACTAGGCCGATCCTCCTACAATGAGCAGTTCTTC. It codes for CASSELGRSSYNEQFF.

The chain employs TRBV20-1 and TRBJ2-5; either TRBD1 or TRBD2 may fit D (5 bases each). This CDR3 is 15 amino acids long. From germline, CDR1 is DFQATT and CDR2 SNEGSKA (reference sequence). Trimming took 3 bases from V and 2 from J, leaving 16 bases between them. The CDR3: CSASLRGPSQETQYF. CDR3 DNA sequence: TGCAGTGCTAGTTTAAGGGGACCCTCTCAAGAGACCCAGTACTTC.

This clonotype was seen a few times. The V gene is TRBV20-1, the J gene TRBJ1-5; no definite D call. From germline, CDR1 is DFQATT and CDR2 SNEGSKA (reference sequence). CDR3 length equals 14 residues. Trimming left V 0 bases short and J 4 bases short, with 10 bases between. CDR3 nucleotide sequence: TGCAGTGCTAGAGAGGGGAGAGGGAATCAGCCCCAGCATTTT. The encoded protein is CSAREGRGNQPQHF.